One sample yielded the 18 T cell receptor beta chains listed below, sequenced in a study of immune evolution from preneoplasia to lung adenocarcinoma. Only in-frame clones appear in the TCRdb table, and some are missing; sequencing was by immunoSEQ multiplex PCR. The table records 9,000 to 9,500 clones, nearly 90% of them present only once. The sample comprised FFPE invasive lung adenocarcinoma tissue. The receptors were sampled from a person between 65 and 79 years old with invasive lung adenocarcinoma.

The rearrangement joins TRBV7-9 to TRBJ2-7; a possible D gene is TRBD1 (6 bases). The V end lost 1 base, the J end lost 4 bases, and 14 bases lay between the germline ends. Germline-derived CDR1 and CDR2 are SEHNR and FQNEAQ (reference sequence). The CDR3 is 15 amino acids. The CDR3 region is CASSLGVSGVYEQYF. CDR3 coding DNA: TGTGCCAGCAGCTTAGGGGTCTCAGGGGTTTACGAGCAGTACTTC. Complete variable domain (other parts from reference TRBV7-9 and TRBJ2-7): DTGVSQNPRHKITKRGQNVTFRCDPISEHNRLYWYRQTLGQGPEFLTYFQNEAQLEKSRLLSDRFSAERPKGSFSTLEIQRTEQGDSAMYLCASSLGVSGVYEQYFGPGTRLTVT.

V usage is TRBV29-1 and J usage is TRBJ2-7, with D unresolved. Deletions cut 4 bases from V and 2 bases from J, with 12 bases between. CDR1 is SQVTM and CDR2 is ANQGSEA in the germline V gene. The CDR3 is made up of 13 amino acids. In nucleotides, the CDR3 is TGCAGCGTTGTACTGACAAATACCTACGAGCAGTACTTC. Its translation: CSVVLTNTYEQYF.

The gene calls are TRBV7-6 and TRBJ2-3; D is perhaps TRBD2 (7 bases). CDR3 length equals 15 residues. Germline assignment: CDR1 SGHVS and CDR2 FNYEAQ. V lost 1 base and J 2 bases, leaving 10 bases between the germline ends. The CDR3 DNA reads as TGTGCCAGCAGCTTAGGGGGGGGACACACAGATACGCAGTATTTT. This codes for CASSLGGGHTDTQYF. The entire variable domain, with the rest obtained from reference TRBV7-6 and TRBJ2-3, is as follows: GAGVSQSPRYKVTKRGQDVALRCDPISGHVSLYWYRQALGQGPEFLTYFNYEAQQDKSGLPNDRFSAERPEGSISTLTIQRTEQRDSAMYRCASSLGGGHTDTQYFGPGTRLTVL.

The gene calls are TRBV9 and TRBJ2-5, with 11 positions matching TRBD1. Looked up from germline, CDR1 is SGDLS and CDR2 is YYNGEE. V lost 0 bases to trimming and J lost 4 bases; unmatched junction nucleotides: 8. The CDR3 runs to 17 residues. CDR3 region: CASSVGVGQGDGETQYF. The DNA of the CDR3 is TGTGCCAGCAGCGTAGGAGTGGGACAGGGGGACGGAGAGACCCAGTACTTC.

The V call is TRBV2, the J call TRBJ1-5; no definite D call. The germline V and J ends were trimmed by 0 bases and 9 bases, with 9 bases remaining between them. Germline V gene data show CDR1 as SNHLY and CDR2 as FYNNEI. There are 13 residues in the CDR3. DNA of the CDR3: TGTGCCAGCAGTGAAGCCCTCTCTCGGCCCCAGCATTTT. The encoded protein is CASSEALSRPQHF. The variable domain in full, completed from reference TRBV2 and TRBJ1-5, reads EPEVTQTPSHQVTQMGQEVILRCVPISNHLYFYWYRQILGQKVEFLVSFYNNEISEKSEIFDDQFSVERPDGSNFTLKIRSTKLEDSAMYFCASSEALSRPQHFGDGTRLSIL.

The genes are TRBV28 and TRBJ1-1, with a weak D call TRBD1 (5 bases). The CDR3 covers 13 residues. The V end lost 7 bases, the J end lost 3 bases, and 12 bases lay between the germline ends. Germline loops: CDR1 MDHEN, CDR2 SYDVKM. DNA of the CDR3: TGTGCCAGCACGGGACTCACATACACTGAAGCTTTCTTT. It specifies CASTGLTYTEAFF. Full variable domain (outside the CDR3, taken from reference TRBV28 and TRBJ1-1): DVKVTQSSRYLVKRTGEKVFLECVQDMDHENMFWYRQDPGLGLRLIYFSYDVKMKEKGDIPEGYSVSREKKERFSLILESASTNQTSMYLCASTGLTYTEAFFGQGTRLTVV.

The CDR3 DNA follows: TGTGCCTGGAGCCGGGACCATAGCAATCAGCCCCAGCATTTT. It codes for CAWSRDHSNQPQHF. The chain recombines TRBV30 with TRBJ1-5; tentative D call: TRBD1 (5 bases). CDR3 length equals 14 residues. Germline V gene data show CDR1 as GTSNPN and CDR2 as SVGIG (reference sequence). V was cut by 3 bases and J by 0 bases, with 9 bases left in between.

J is TRBJ1-5 and V is TRBV6-6; no clear D gene. The CDR3 covers 15 residues. Germline V gene sequence: CDR1 MNHNY, CDR2 SVGAGI (reference sequence). Trimming took 2 bases from V and 6 from J, leaving 14 bases between them. This CDR3 reads CASSYRSGGSQPQHF. For the CDR3, the DNA is TGTGCCAGCAGTTACCGGTCAGGCGGTAGTCAGCCCCAGCATTTT.

The V gene is TRBV28, the J gene TRBJ2-5; 12 nucleotides agree with TRBD2. The germline gives CDR1 MDHEN, CDR2 SYDVKM. Trimming removed 10 bases from V and 5 bases from J; junction bases left unmatched: 8. The CDR3 is 14 residues long. The CDR3 region is CATIGLAGTETQYF. The CDR3 DNA reads as TGTGCCACCATAGGACTAGCGGGAACGGAGACCCAGTACTTC. Supplemented by reference TRBV28 and TRBJ2-5, the full variable domain reads DVKVTQSSRYLVKRTGEKVFLECVQDMDHENMFWYRQDPGLGLRLIYFSYDVKMKEKGDIPEGYSVSREKKERFSLILESASTNQTSMYLCATIGLAGTETQYFGPGTRLLVL.

The rearrangement uses TRBV28 and TRBJ1-2; D gene unclear. The CDR3 extends over 12 amino acids. In germline, CDR1 is MDHEN, CDR2 SYDVKM. V was shortened by 10 bases and J by 2 bases, with 11 bases between the two germline ends. CDR3: CATKTTNYGYTF. The DNA for the CDR3 is TGTGCCACCAAGACGACCAACTATGGCTACACCTTC.

This chain links TRBV7-6 with TRBJ2-7, with D perhaps assigned TRBD1 or TRBD2 (6 bases each). V lost 1 base to trimming and J lost 7 bases, with 11 bases between them. This CDR3 has 13 residues. Germline V CDR1 and CDR2: SGHVS, FNYEAQ. The DNA for the CDR3 is TGTGCCAGCAGCTTAGGGGGGGCGGGAGAGCAGTACTTC. It codes for CASSLGGAGEQYF.

The chain carries TRBV12-2 and TRBJ2-7; the D segment call TRBD1 is taken from the table without a DNA check. TRBV12-2 represents a pseudogene. There are 13 residues in the CDR3. The CDR3, as DNA: TGTGCAAGTCCACGACAGGGGGCAGACGAGCAGTACTTC. It translates to CASPRQGADEQYF.

The V call is TRBV7-8, the J call TRBJ1-1; D possibly corresponds to TRBD1 (5 bases). CDR1 and CDR2 (germline): SGHVS, FQNEAQ. The CDR3 has 13 amino acids. V was trimmed by 8 bases and J by 4 bases, leaving 14 bases between them. CDR3 in amino acids: CASGRERGTEAFF. CDR3 sequence (DNA): TGTGCCAGCGGCCGGGAAAGGGGCACTGAAGCTTTCTTT.

The chain has TRBV6-6 and TRBJ1-5; no clear D. This CDR3 contains 13 residues. V was trimmed by 6 bases and J by 4 bases, leaving 10 bases between them. CDR1 is MNHNY and CDR2 is SVGAGI in the germline V gene (reference sequence). The CDR3 loop is CASRERPNQPQHF. In DNA form, the CDR3 reads TGTGCCAGCAGGGAAAGACCAAATCAGCCCCAGCATTTT.

This clone has just a few counts. CDR3 residues: CASSSPTGLGEQFF. In nucleotides, the CDR3 is TGTGCCAGCAGCTCCCCCACAGGGTTGGGTGAGCAGTTCTTC. The rearrangement joins TRBV5-6 to TRBJ2-1; possibly TRBD1 for D (6 bases). Between the trimmed V and J ends, which lost 3 bases and 9 bases, there was a span of 16 bases. The germline gives CDR1 SGHDT, CDR2 YYEEEE. The CDR3 consists of 14 residues.

The chain joins TRBV7-9 to TRBJ1-2; D perhaps matches TRBD1 (5 bases). Germline V lookup: CDR1 SEHNR, CDR2 FQNEAQ (reference sequence). The CDR3 contains 14 residues. V was clipped by 4 bases and J by 2 bases, with 11 bases between them. The CDR3 coding sequence is TGTGCCAGCAGCTCCGGGACTCCGAACTATGGCTACACCTTC. Translating gives CASSSGTPNYGYTF.

The V and J genes are TRBV28 and TRBJ2-7; 9 bases match TRBD1. The length of the CDR3 is 16 residues. Trimming cost V 3 bases and J 1 base; bases outside gene matches: 7. Germline loops: CDR1 MDHEN, CDR2 SYDVKM. This CDR3 reads CASSFWGQGSSYEQYF. CDR3 bases: TGTGCCAGCAGTTTTTGGGGACAGGGATCATCCTACGAGCAGTACTTC.

The chain couples TRBV13 to TRBJ2-5, with D unclear. Germline assignment: CDR1 PRHDT and CDR2 FYEKMQ (reference sequence). The CDR3 consists of 13 residues. V lost 1 base to trimming and J lost 1 base, with 4 bases between them. The CDR3: CASSLVGQETQYF. CDR3 DNA sequence: TGTGCCAGCAGCTTAGTTGGCCAAGAGACCCAGTACTTC.